This TCR beta chain derives from a study of T-cell reconstitution after alpha-beta-depleted transplantation in children. General study points: The main origin of T-cell counts and diversity one year after transplant was newly produced T cells. Expanded graft clones numbering several hundred reportedly gave rise to alpha-beta T cells about two months after transplant. Certain patients had high TCRbeta diversity at day 60, and it came from recipient T cells and thymic progenitors that survived.

Preparation of the TCRbeta library was carried out with unique molecular identifiers. One entry per CDR3 protein, called by TCRdb with MiXCR from the PCR reads. The sample carries 200,000 to 300,000 distinct CDR3 sequences, roughly a quarter recorded once. The table lists this clonotype with a few counts. Its antigen is not known. The CDR3 extends over 13 amino acids. This sequence originates from a female patient aged 2-9 years who had a stem cell transplant for congenital amegakaryocytic thrombocytopenia, so the T cells may come from the graft donor. Sequencing used PBMCs, mostly from graft donor cells, obtained 360 days after TCRalphabeta/CD19-depleted stem cell transplant. The rearrangement joins TRBV21-1 to TRBJ1-5. TRBV21-1 is a pseudogene. CDR3 amino acids: CASSKLAHQPQHF. For the CDR3, the DNA is TGTGCCAGCAGCAAACTCGCGCATCAGCCCCAGCATTTT.